A selection of T cell receptor beta chains follows, all from one sample in a study of glioma-infiltrating T cells. TCRdb used MiXCR to reprocess the multiplex PCR reads, holding one entry per CDR3 protein. The sample yields approximately 90,000 distinct CDR3 sequences, about 25% seen once. Source material: glioma tissue, nonneoplastic brain tissue, or PBMCs (not recorded which). All receptors come from a human donor with low-grade glioma or glioblastoma, undergoing nonglioma brain surgery, or in good health (not recorded which). CDR3s include the opening cysteine and the closing phenylalanine or tryptophan. A D gene is named only where the DNA matches it firmly. Clone size is shown for a subset of rows, as once, few, many or a class of expanded clone.

V: TRBV7-9
J: TRBJ2-7
D: TRBD1
size: many
CDR3: CASSSTPGGQSSYEQYF
DNA: TGTGCCAGCAGCTCCACCCCTGGGGGACAGAGCTCCTACGAGCAGTACTTC

V: TRBV30
J: TRBJ1-5
D: -
size: few
CDR3: CAWSPRQKGQPQHF
DNA: TGTGCCTGGAGTCCTCGACAGAAAGGTCAGCCCCAGCATTTT

V: TRBV12-3/TRBV12-4
J: TRBJ2-1
D: -
size: -
CDR3: CASRPRAKGNEQFF
DNA: TGTGCCAGCAGGCCTAGGGCTAAAGGGAATGAGCAGTTCTTC

V: TRBV5-1
J: TRBJ2-3
D: TRBD1
size: -
CDR3: CASSAPGGRRNTQYF
DNA: TGCGCCAGCAGCGCCCCAGGGGGTCGTAGAAATACGCAGTATTTT

V: TRBV6-1
J: TRBJ2-2
D: TRBD1
size: few
CDR3: CASTPAGQGGNTGELFF
DNA: TGTGCCAGCACGCCGGCGGGACAGGGGGGTAACACCGGGGAGCTGTTTTTT

V: TRBV20-1
J: TRBJ2-7
D: TRBD2
size: many
CDR3: CSAQRVPGLAVYEQYF
DNA: TGCAGTGCGCAGCGAGTCCCGGGACTAGCGGTCTACGAGCAGTACTTC

V: TRBV27
J: TRBJ1-6
D: -
size: many
CDR3: CASSLSTVGNSPLHF
DNA: TGTGCCAGCAGTTTATCGACAGTGGGGAATTCACCCCTCCACTTT

V: TRBV6-1
J: TRBJ1-6
D: -
size: many
CDR3: CASRRGGSPLHF
DNA: TGTGCCAGCAGAAGGGGAGGGTCACCCCTCCACTTT

V: TRBV6-1
J: TRBJ2-1
D: TRBD2
size: many
CDR3: CASSDPGLAGENEQFF
DNA: TGTGCCAGCAGTGACCCGGGACTAGCGGGAGAAAATGAGCAGTTCTTC

V: TRBV4-1
J: TRBJ2-1
D: TRBD2
size: -
CDR3: CASSRSDSGTSYNEQFF
DNA: TGCGCCAGCAGCCGATCCGATTCCGGGACTAGCTACAATGAGCAGTTCTTC

V: TRBV11-2
J: TRBJ2-3
D: TRBD2
size: -
CDR3: CASSKGTSGGTDTQYF
DNA: TGTGCCAGCAGCAAGGGGACTAGCGGAGGAACAGATACGCAGTATTTT

V: TRBV18
J: TRBJ2-3
D: -
size: -
CDR3: CASSPDVVAIGTQYF
DNA: TGTGCCAGCTCACCTGACGTGGTAGCAATAGGTACGCAGTATTTT

V: TRBV20-1
J: TRBJ1-3
D: -
size: many
CDR3: CSARRGSSGNTIYF
DNA: TGCAGTGCTAGAAGAGGGAGCTCTGGAAACACCATATATTTT

V: TRBV7-2
J: TRBJ1-5
D: -
size: many
CDR3: CASSLVRFCNQPQHF
DNA: TGTGCCAGCAGCTTAGTGCGGTTTTGCAATCAGCCCCAGCATTTT

V: TRBV7-2
J: TRBJ1-5
D: -
size: many
CDR3: CASSVGLDSNQPQHF
DNA: TGTGCCAGCAGCGTGGGATTAGATAGCAATCAGCCCCAGCATTTT

V: TRBV2
J: TRBJ1-4
D: -
size: many
CDR3: CASSATRTGPNEKLFF
DNA: TGTGCCAGCAGTGCCACTCGAACGGGGCCTAATGAAAAACTGTTTTTT

V: TRBV5-4
J: TRBJ2-1
D: -
size: many
CDR3: CASSFREYTYNEQFF
DNA: TGTGCCAGCAGCTTCCGGGAGTACACCTACAATGAGCAGTTCTTC

V: TRBV6-5
J: TRBJ2-2
D: TRBD2
size: -
CDR3: CASSYGRASGSGTGELFF
DNA: TGTGCCAGCAGTTACGGTCGGGCTAGCGGGAGTGGGACCGGGGAGCTGTTTTTT

V: TRBV30
J: TRBJ1-4
D: TRBD1
size: -
CDR3: CAWSERGRDQKLFF
DNA: TGTGCCTGGAGTGAGAGGGGGCGCGATCAAAAACTGTTTTTT

V: TRBV19
J: TRBJ1-1
D: -
size: -
CDR3: CASSIPGGRTEAFF
DNA: TGTGCCAGTAGTATTCCGGGGGGAAGGACTGAAGCTTTCTTT

V: TRBV7-2
J: TRBJ2-7
D: TRBD1
size: many
CDR3: CASRPGTGGSEQYF
DNA: TGTGCCAGCAGACCCGGGACAGGGGGATCCGAGCAGTACTTC

V: TRBV6-5
J: TRBJ1-2
D: TRBD1
size: many
CDR3: CASSYRQGTYGYTF
DNA: TGTGCCAGCAGTTACCGACAGGGCACCTATGGCTACACCTTC

V: TRBV7-9
J: TRBJ2-5
D: -
size: few
CDR3: CASSHPNVGETQYF
DNA: TGTGCCAGCAGCCATCCAAACGTAGGGGAGACCCAGTACTTC

V: TRBV19
J: TRBJ2-7
D: TRBD1
size: few
CDR3: CASSPGQGPYEQYF
DNA: TGTGCCAGTAGTCCGGGACAGGGTCCCTACGAGCAGTACTTC

V: TRBV7-9
J: TRBJ2-4
D: -
size: few
CDR3: CASSLDYRKNIQYF
DNA: TGTGCCAGCAGCTTAGACTACCGAAAAAACATTCAGTACTTC

V: TRBV19
J: TRBJ1-2
D: -
size: -
CDR3: CSSSNGPYGYTF
DNA: TGTTCCAGTAGTAATGGACCTTATGGTTACACCTTC

V: TRBV6-1
J: TRBJ2-7
D: TRBD1
size: many
CDR3: CASRTDRGSGSSYEQYF
DNA: TGTGCCAGCAGGACGGACAGGGGTTCGGGGTCGTCCTACGAGCAGTACTTC

V: TRBV29-1
J: TRBJ1-2
D: TRBD1
size: -
CDR3: CSVVRLQGADYGYTF
DNA: TGCAGCGTTGTGCGCCTACAGGGGGCTGACTATGGTTACACCTTC

V: TRBV6-1
J: TRBJ2-1
D: -
size: many
CDR3: CASSDRGLGRSYNEQFF
DNA: TGTGCCAGCAGTGACAGAGGGCTAGGCCGCTCCTACAATGAGCAGTTCTTC

V: TRBV15
J: TRBJ2-6
D: -
size: many
CDR3: CATSTGAGANVLTF
DNA: TGTGCCACCAGCACAGGGGCCGGGGCCAACGTCCTGACTTTC

V: TRBV5-1
J: TRBJ2-7
D: TRBD2
size: -
CDR3: CASSSGTSGPYEQYF
DNA: TGCGCCAGCAGCTCAGGGACTAGCGGCCCCTACGAGCAGTACTTC

V: TRBV7-9
J: TRBJ1-6
D: -
size: many
CDR3: CASSLGSGFYNSPLHF
DNA: TGTGCCAGCAGCTTAGGGTCCGGATTCTATAATTCACCCCTCCACTTT

V: TRBV7-8
J: TRBJ1-5
D: -
size: many
CDR3: CASSSTGYSNQPQHF
DNA: TGTGCCAGCAGTTCTACAGGTTATAGCAATCAGCCCCAGCATTTT

V: TRBV18
J: TRBJ1-3
D: -
size: few
CDR3: CASSPPDSRRNTIYF
DNA: TGTGCCAGCTCACCACCGGACAGCCGGAGAAACACCATATATTTT

V: TRBV15
J: TRBJ2-7
D: -
size: many
CDR3: CATSRDRGAGSADEQYF
DNA: TGTGCCACCAGCAGAGATAGAGGAGCCGGGAGTGCTGACGAGCAGTACTTC

V: TRBV4-1
J: TRBJ2-2
D: TRBD2
size: -
CDR3: CASSQDRGGGNTGELFF
DNA: TGCGCCAGCAGCCAAGATCGGGGGGGGGGGAACACCGGGGAGCTGTTTTTT

V: TRBV3-1
J: TRBJ2-7
D: -
size: few
CDR3: CASSLRPSYEQYF
DNA: TGTGCCAGCAGCCTACGGCCCTCCTACGAGCAGTACTTC

V: TRBV11-2
J: TRBJ1-3
D: -
size: few
CDR3: CASSSQGNTIYF
DNA: TGTGCCAGCAGCTCTCAGGGAAACACCATATATTTT

V: TRBV5-4
J: TRBJ1-2
D: -
size: -
CDR3: CASSLGLTGRGAGYTF
DNA: TGTGCCAGCAGCTTGGGCCTGACAGGCAGGGGAGCTGGCTACACCTTC

V: TRBV24-1
J: TRBJ2-1
D: TRBD2
size: -
CDR3: CATSAGLAGETAYNEQFF
DNA: TGTGCCACCAGTGCAGGACTAGCGGGAGAAACGGCCTACAATGAGCAGTTCTTC

V: TRBV2
J: TRBJ2-1
D: TRBD1
size: many
CDR3: CASSEDRTGDNEQFF
DNA: TGTGCCAGCAGTGAGGATAGGACAGGGGACAATGAGCAGTTCTTC

V: TRBV9
J: TRBJ2-3
D: TRBD2
size: few
CDR3: CASSAGTSGFYTDTQYF
DNA: TGTGCCAGCAGCGCCGGGACTAGCGGATTTTACACAGATACGCAGTATTTT

V: TRBV5-1
J: TRBJ1-2
D: -
size: -
CDR3: CASSLGQDRAGYTF
DNA: TGCGCCAGCAGCTTAGGGCAGGACCGAGCTGGCTACACCTTC

V: TRBV11-2
J: TRBJ2-3
D: -
size: many
CDR3: CASSSQPGAGTDTQYF
DNA: TGTGCCAGCAGCTCTCAACCAGGAGCAGGGACAGATACGCAGTATTTT

V: TRBV24-1
J: TRBJ2-3
D: -
size: few
CDR3: CATSDLKDTQYF
DNA: TGTGCCACCAGTGATTTGAAAGATACGCAGTATTTT

V: TRBV20-1
J: TRBJ1-1
D: -
size: many
CDR3: CSARDSFGTEAFF
DNA: TGCAGTGCTAGAGATTCCTTTGGCACTGAAGCTTTCTTT

V: TRBV27
J: TRBJ2-1
D: TRBD1
size: -
CDR3: CASTKTGGEFYEQFF
DNA: TGTGCCAGCACCAAGACAGGGGGAGAGTTCTATGAGCAGTTCTTC

V: TRBV5-1
J: TRBJ1-1
D: -
size: many
CDR3: CASSLIEIQAFF
DNA: TGCGCCAGCAGCTTGATCGAGATACAAGCTTTCTTT

V: TRBV29-1
J: TRBJ2-7
D: TRBD1
size: -
CDR3: CSVAGDRATSEQYF
DNA: TGCAGCGTTGCCGGGGACAGGGCAACGTCCGAGCAGTACTTC

V: TRBV6-1
J: TRBJ1-5
D: -
size: many
CDR3: CATNGLTNQPQHF
DNA: TGTGCCACTAACGGGCTAACTAATCAGCCCCAGCATTTT

V: TRBV14
J: TRBJ2-3
D: -
size: -
CDR3: CASIPTRDTQYF
DNA: TGTGCCAGCATTCCCACGAGAGATACGCAGTATTTT

V: TRBV6-1
J: TRBJ2-2
D: -
size: -
CDR3: CASSERTEEREMIF
DNA: TGTGCCAGCAGTGAACGGACGGAAGAAAGGGAGATGATTTTT

V: TRBV6-1
J: TRBJ2-3
D: TRBD2
size: many
CDR3: CASMSRLADTDTQYF
DNA: TGTGCCAGCATGTCACGACTAGCGGACACAGATACGCAGTATTTT

V: TRBV20-1
J: TRBJ1-5
D: TRBD1
size: many
CDR3: CSARSRRDRAGNQPQHF
DNA: TGCAGTGCTAGATCTAGGAGGGACAGGGCCGGCAATCAGCCCCAGCATTTT

V: TRBV5-1
J: TRBJ1-1
D: -
size: -
CDR3: CASSLMGYGTEAFF
DNA: TGCGCCAGCAGCTTGATGGGTTATGGCACTGAAGCTTTCTTT

V: TRBV7-7
J: TRBJ2-2
D: -
size: -
CDR3: CASSPRLGTGELFF
DNA: TGTGCCAGCAGCCCTAGGTTAGGTACCGGGGAGCTGTTTTTT

V: TRBV20-1
J: TRBJ2-1
D: -
size: many
CDR3: CSATGGQKYKPNEQFF
DNA: TGCAGTGCTACCGGGGGGCAGAAGTATAAACCCAATGAGCAGTTCTTC